The 9 T cell receptor beta chains below were found in one sample sequenced in a study of cytomegalovirus exposure and HLA in healthy donors. PCR involved 60 Vbeta and 13 Jbeta primers. TCRdb's table, derived via immunoSEQ multiplex PCR, lists solely in-frame clones and lacks some. The sample has about 87,000 clones, around 68% seen once. Sequencing was done on a sample of PBMCs. The receptor source for this set is a man aged 25-45 years in good health and CMV-seropositive.

V gene TRBV7-6 combines with J gene TRBJ1-5; D not resolved. V was trimmed by 1 base and J by 7 bases, leaving 8 bases between them. Germline V gene sequence: CDR1 SGHVS, CDR2 FNYEAQ. The CDR3 sequence is 13 residues long. This CDR3 is CASSLDSGQPQHF. Here the CDR3 DNA reads TGTGCCAGCAGCTTAGATAGCGGGCAGCCCCAGCATTTT.

The chain is built from TRBV9 and TRBJ2-7, with 13 bases identical to TRBD2. V trimming: 4 bases; J trimming: 3 bases; junction bases outside the gene matches: 4. This CDR3 is built from 15 residues. From germline, CDR1 is SGDLS and CDR2 YYNGEE. Written as DNA, the CDR3 is TGTGCCAGCAGCAAACTAGCGGGGGGGGACTACGAGCAGTACTTC. Amino acids: CASSKLAGGDYEQYF.

In its sample, this clone was seen a few times. The CDR3 here is CASSTSGADIQYF. CDR3 coding DNA: TGTGCCAGCAGTACTAGCGGGGCGGACATTCAGTACTTC. This chain uses TRBV27 with TRBJ2-4; 10 bases map to TRBD2. Trimming took 5 bases from V and 8 from J; bases not matched to a gene: 3. Germline V gene data show CDR1 as MNHEY and CDR2 as SMNVEV (reference sequence). The CDR3 length is 13 residues.

The genes are TRBV2 and TRBJ1-2; D is unclear. Germline V gene sequence: CDR1 SNHLY, CDR2 FYNNEI. This CDR3 is 21 amino acids long. V lost 5 bases and J lost 2, with 33 bases in between. CDR3 protein: CASSLSVPFFGLTPPNYGYTF. The CDR3 nucleotides read TGTGCCAGCAGTTTATCCGTCCCCTTCTTCGGACTAACACCACCGAACTATGGCTACACCTTC.

The genes are TRBV28 and TRBJ2-3; a weak D match, TRBD2 (6 bases). V dropped 6 bases and J dropped 0 bases, with 16 bases sitting between them. The V gene's germline CDR1 is MDHEN and CDR2 SYDVKM. The CDR3 is 16 amino acids. CDR3 in amino acids: CASSARSSDSTDTQYF. CDR3 coding DNA: TGTGCCAGCAGCGCCCGTTCTAGCGACAGCACAGATACGCAGTATTTT.

This rearrangement joins TRBV29-1 to TRBJ2-2; D call uncertain. The CDR3 runs to 15 residues. Germline CDR1 SQVTM, CDR2 ANQGSEA. Trimming cost V 5 bases and J 2 bases, with 15 bases left between them. CDR3 residues: CSVRGRGLNTGELFF. DNA of the CDR3: TGCAGCGTTCGAGGAAGAGGCCTCAACACCGGGGAGCTGTTTTTT.

This sequence joins TRBV9 and TRBJ2-7; 12 bases line up with TRBD2. This CDR3 comprises 15 residues. The trim removed 4 bases at V and 3 bases at J, leaving 5 bases unmatched. Germline CDR1 SGDLS, CDR2 YYNGEE. CDR3 nucleotide sequence: TGTGCCAGCAGCCCAGGACTAGCGGGGTTCTACGAGCAGTACTTC. Its translation: CASSPGLAGFYEQYF.

The chain uses TRBV18 and TRBJ2-3; 7 bases align to TRBD1. V lost 5 bases, J lost 2 bases, and 7 bases stayed unmatched. The CDR3 spans 15 residues. Looked up from germline, CDR1 is KGHSH and CDR2 is LQKENI. In nucleotides, the CDR3 is TGTGCCAGCTCAATACAGACAGGGACCACAGATACGCAGTATTTT. This sequence encodes CASSIQTGTTDTQYF.

The chain combines TRBV5-1 with TRBJ2-5, with 7 positions matching TRBD1. Germline assignment: CDR1 SGHRS and CDR2 YFSETQ. V was pared by 2 bases and J by 1 base, with 2 bases of the junction left unmatched. CDR3 size: 14 residues. The CDR3 DNA is TGCGCCAGCAGCTTAGGGGGCAGCCAAGAGACCCAGTACTTC. Translation gives CASSLGGSQETQYF.